This T cell receptor beta chain is from a study of beta chain features in type 1 diabetes. Reverse transcribing all isolated RNA meant expressed TCRB transcripts were sequenced. TCRdb's copy holds only in-frame clones and misses some; the assay was immunoSEQ multiplex PCR. The table includes hundreds of thousands of clones, roughly a sixth detected once. This clone was detected a few times. CDR1 is MNHEY and CDR2 is SMNVEV in the germline V gene (reference sequence). J gave up 0 bases and V 2 bases, and 3 bases lay outside the gene matches. The CDR3 covers 15 residues. Input material: naive CD4+ T cells from blood. The receptor was isolated from a man aged 18 to 35 in good health. The chain is built from TRBV27 and TRBJ2-7, with TRBD1 matching over 8 bases. The CDR3 nucleotides read TGTGCCAGCAGTTTAAGGACAGGGTCCTCCTACGAGCAGTACTTC. Translation: CASSLRTGSSYEQYF.